This T cell receptor beta chain was observed in a study of vaccination effects on CD4 cells after COVID-19. The CDR3 covers 16 residues. Germline-derived CDR1 and CDR2 are SGHAT and FQNNGV. V dropped 5 bases and J dropped 2; count of bases not matched to a gene: 11. Whole-study findings and limits: Marked clonal contraction was seen in infection- and vaccine-induced clones late after vaccination.

This clone was detected only a few times. Its matching antigen is unknown. Viral peptide pool expansion of antigen-specific CD4+ T cells preceded sequencing in the ViraFEST assay. A roughly ten-day culture period preceded the isolation of CD4+ T cells. The person acquired a PCR-confirmed SARS-CoV-2 infection between March and December 2020. At days 3 and 7, half of the medium was exchanged for IL-2 medium. The table came from immunoSEQ multiplex PCR; TCRdb's copy has only in-frame clones and leaves some out. The table shows tens of thousands of clones, with approximately 72% occurring only once. This clonotype was sampled from a human donor who had a prior SARS-CoV-2 infection. The V call is TRBV11-2, the J call TRBJ2-7; 8 nucleotides line up with TRBD2. The sequencing used CD4+ T cells from PBMCs cultured with HCoV-NL63 spike peptides, collected before COVID-19 vaccination. The CDR3 DNA reads TGTGCCAGCAGCCCCACGGGGGGGGCTACCGCCTACGAGCAGTACTTC. This translates into CASSPTGGATAYEQYF.